The 11 T cell receptor beta chains presented below share a single source sample, sequenced in a study of blood T cell repertoires in COVID-19. TCRdb's copy holds only in-frame clones and misses some; the assay was immunoSEQ multiplex PCR. This sample has around 210,000 clones, with 70% to 90% found just once. The sequenced material came from peripheral blood. The receptors were gathered from a man between 45 and 60 years old with COVID-19, enrolled during active disease.

The chain recombines TRBV12-3 or TRBV12-4 with TRBJ1-1; D is ambiguous. Trimming removed 10 bases at V and 5 bases at J, with 11 bases between. CDR3 size: 11 residues. The CDR3 region is CANSRATEAFF. The CDR3 coding sequence is TGTGCCAACTCCCGCGCTACTGAAGCTTTCTTT.

This clone was counted many times. This chain connects TRBV10-1 to TRBJ1-1, with D perhaps matching TRBD1 (5 bases). This CDR3 has 14 amino acids. From germline, CDR1 is WNHNN and CDR2 SYGVQD (reference sequence). The V end lost 3 bases, the J end lost 1 base, and 9 bases lay between the germline ends. CDR3 residues: CASSEGRENTEAFF. The CDR3 region has the DNA TGCGCCAGCAGTGAAGGCAGGGAGAACACTGAAGCTTTCTTT.

The rearrangement links TRBV6-6 to TRBJ2-3, with D possibly matching TRBD1 (5 bases). Deletions cut 11 bases from V and 1 base from J, with 22 bases between. The CDR3 runs 16 residues. Germline-derived CDR1 and CDR2 are MNHNY and SVGAGI (reference sequence). The CDR3 coding sequence is TGTGCCTCTGCGCTAAGGGGCGGAACTCGCACAGATACGCAGTATTTT. This gives the protein CASALRGGTRTDTQYF.

This clone has ten or more counts. The chain joins TRBV11-2 to TRBJ1-6, with D unclear. The V gene's germline CDR1 is SGHAT and CDR2 FQNNGV. The CDR3 consists of 12 residues. The germline V and J ends were trimmed by 6 bases and 10 bases, with 10 bases remaining between them. The CDR3 reads CASSFRESPLHF. CDR3 DNA: TGTGCCAGCAGTTTTCGGGAGTCACCCCTCCACTTT.

A word on this clone: The junction departs from the called germline gene at one end, perhaps through a read error. V and J are TRBV5-1 and TRBJ2-6; perhaps TRBD1 as D (5 bases). The V gene's germline CDR1 is SGHRS and CDR2 YFSETQ. The length of the CDR3 is 16 residues. CDR3 amino acids: CASSNGPISGANVLTF. CDR3 DNA: TGCGCCAGCAGCAATGGACCCATCTCTGGGGCCAACGTCCTAACTTTC. The full variable domain, rest sourced from reference TRBV5-1 and TRBJ2-6, is KAGVTQTPRYLIKTRGQQVTLSCSPISGHRSVSWYQQTPGQGLQFLFEYFSETQRNKGNFPGRFSGRQFSNSRSEMNVSTLELGDSALYLCASSNGPISGANVLTFGAGSRLTVL.

The sample holds a few counts of this clone. The chain joins TRBV10-3 to TRBJ1-2, with D unclear. The length of the CDR3 is 11 residues. Germline assignment: CDR1 ENHRY and CDR2 SYGVKD. V gave up 3 bases and J gave up 3 bases, with 2 bases separating them. CDR3 DNA: TGTGCCATCAGTGACGACTATGGCTACACCTTC. Translated: CAISDDYGYTF.

V and J are TRBV7-9 and TRBJ1-4; no firm D call. Trimming stripped 1 base from V and 5 bases from J, with 11 bases between. CDR3 size: 15 residues. Germline V gene lookup returns CDR1 SEHNR and CDR2 FQNEAQ (reference sequence). CDR3 residues: CASSLEPGNNEKLFF. The CDR3 DNA is TGTGCCAGCAGCTTAGAGCCCGGGAACAATGAAAAACTGTTTTTT.

The V call is TRBV29-1, the J call TRBJ1-4; 7 bases align to TRBD1. V was clipped by 7 bases and J by 16 bases; unmatched bases: 15. This CDR3 spans 12 amino acids. Germline CDR1 is SQVTM and CDR2 is ANQGSEA. CDR3 loop: CSAVIGDSDSFF. For the CDR3, the DNA is TGCAGCGCCGTAATTGGGGACAGCGACTCGTTTTTT.

The chain couples TRBV5-1 to TRBJ2-3; D not resolved. This CDR3 is 14 amino acids long. Looked up from germline, CDR1 is SGHRS and CDR2 is YFSETQ. V was pared by 1 base and J by 2 bases, with 8 bases between. The CDR3 protein is CASSLSDPTDTQYF. The CDR3 region has the DNA TGCGCCAGCAGCTTGAGCGACCCCACAGATACGCAGTATTTT.

The chain joins TRBV3-1 (or the pseudogene TRBV3-2) to TRBJ2-5; no reliable D call. Germline V gives CDR1 LGHDT, CDR2 YNNKEL (reference sequence). The CDR3 contains 10 residues. V lost 4 bases, J lost 10 bases, and 7 bases lay in between. The CDR3 spells CASSPFLQYF. For the CDR3, the DNA is TGTGCCAGCAGCCCTTTTCTCCAGTACTTC.

DNA of the CDR3: TGTGCCAGCAGCCAAGAGAGGCCCGCGGGGAACACCATATATTTT. Its protein is CASSQERPAGNTIYF. The chain has TRBV3-1 (or the pseudogene TRBV3-2) and TRBJ1-3; D uncertain. Per the germline V gene, CDR1 is LGHDT and CDR2 is YNNKEL (reference sequence). V was clipped by 0 bases and J by 7 bases, with 13 bases between them. The CDR3 consists of 15 residues.